Shown below are 28 T cell receptor beta chains from a single sample sequenced in a study of blood T cell repertoires in COVID-19. Produced via immunoSEQ multiplex PCR; TCRdb's table is partial and in-frame only. The profile covers around 160,000 clones, with around 86% appearing a single time and roughly 0.99% taken by the ten largest. Sequencing used peripheral blood. All receptors come from a young man with acute or convalescent COVID-19.

The chain is built from TRBV5-3 and TRBJ2-1; 9 bases are shared with TRBD1. Being an ORF, TRBV5-3 has a function that is uncertain. The CDR3 is 17 residues long. V was clipped by 4 bases and J by 1 base; unmatched bases: 9. The CDR3 loop is CARSINRDRDSYNEQFF. The CDR3 region has the DNA TGTGCCAGAAGCATAAACCGGGACAGGGATTCCTACAATGAGCAGTTCTTC.

Details on this clone: This sample includes further DNA sequences coding for the same CDR3. V usage is TRBV7-9 and J usage is TRBJ1-1; 8 nucleotides line up with TRBD1. CDR1 is SEHNR and CDR2 is FQNEAQ in the germline V gene (reference sequence). The CDR3 totals 13 residues. The J segment lost 5 bases and the V segment lost 5 bases, leaving 4 bases of the junction unmatched. The CDR3 loop reads CASSLQGGTEAFF. CDR3 DNA: TGTGCCAGCAGCCTACAGGGGGGGACTGAAGCTTTCTTT.

A single count supports this clone. The rearrangement links TRBV7-2 to TRBJ2-3, with a possible D match to TRBD1 (5 bases). The CDR3 contains 15 residues. Germline CDR1 SGHTA, CDR2 FQGNSA. Trimming cost V 1 base and J 1 base, with 9 bases left between them. Here the CDR3 DNA reads TGTGCCAGCAGCTTAGGGTCCAGGGGCACAGATACGCAGTATTTT. Its translation is CASSLGSRGTDTQYF.

This sequence joins TRBV29-1 and TRBJ1-1; 10 bases agree with TRBD1. The CDR3 length is 15 residues. V lost 7 bases and J lost 5; bases outside the gene matches: 13. Germline assignment: CDR1 SQVTM and CDR2 ANQGSEA. The CDR3 DNA follows: TGCAGCGCCGACAGGGGGCTGGTAGGGGGAACTGAAGCTTTCTTT. Translating it yields CSADRGLVGGTEAFF.

The chain carries TRBV29-1 and TRBJ2-1; 8 bases align to TRBD1. V trimming: 3 bases; J trimming: 15 bases; junction bases outside the gene matches: 7. The CDR3 spans 11 residues. Germline V gene sequence: CDR1 SQVTM, CDR2 ANQGSEA. The DNA for the CDR3 is TGCAGCGTTGACGGCGGGACAGGACCGTTCTTC. The encoded protein is CSVDGGTGPFF.

The J gene is TRBJ1-3, the V gene TRBV5-4; a possible D gene is TRBD1 (5 bases). CDR3 length: 15 amino acids. V lost 5 bases to trimming and J lost 3 bases, with 15 bases between them. The germline CDR1 and CDR2 sequences are SGHNT and YYREEE (reference sequence). The CDR3 here is CASRNFGGGGNTIYF. CDR3 coding DNA: TGTGCCAGCAGGAATTTTGGGGGAGGTGGAAACACCATATATTTT.

As concerns this clone: The same CDR3 also results from other DNA sequences found in this sample. This chain joins TRBV5-1 and TRBJ1-5; tentative D call: TRBD1 (5 bases). Germline lookup yields CDR1 SGHRS and CDR2 YFSETQ. This CDR3 contains 15 residues. V lost 1 base, J lost 1 base, and 9 bases lay in between. Written as DNA, the CDR3 is TGCGCCAGCAGCTTGATGGGGGGGAGCAATCAGCCCCAGCATTTT. Translation gives CASSLMGGSNQPQHF.

As DNA, the CDR3 is TGTGCCAGCAGCTTCGCGATGAACACTGAAGCTTTCTTT. Translated: CASSFAMNTEAFF. The rearrangement joins TRBV11-1 to TRBJ1-1; D gene unclear. The CDR3 extends over 13 amino acids. V shed 3 bases and J shed 0 bases, with 5 bases lying between them. Germline assignment: CDR1 SGHAT and CDR2 FQDESV (reference sequence).

V gene TRBV27 combines with J gene TRBJ1-5, with 8 positions matching TRBD1. Germline CDR1 reads MNHEY; CDR2 reads SMNVEV (reference sequence). The CDR3 runs to 16 residues. Trimming took 6 bases from V and 0 from J; bases not matched to a gene: 7. The CDR3 DNA reads as TGTGCCAGCAGACCCGGACAGGGACATAGCAATCAGCCCCAGCATTTT. Encoded protein: CASRPGQGHSNQPQHF.

The chain combines TRBV19 with TRBJ1-3; 9 bases agree with TRBD1. The trim removed 6 bases at V and 0 bases at J, leaving 9 bases unmatched. The CDR3 consists of 17 residues. Per the germline V gene, CDR1 is LNHDA and CDR2 is SQIVND (reference sequence). The CDR3 DNA is TGTGCCAGTAGCCATGGACCGGGACAGGGCTCTGGAAACACCATATATTTT. Its translation is CASSHGPGQGSGNTIYF.

The chain carries TRBV29-1 and TRBJ2-3, with D possibly being TRBD1 (6 bases). V shed 7 bases and J shed 3 bases, with 20 bases lying between them. Looked up from germline, CDR1 is SQVTM and CDR2 is ANQGSEA. The CDR3 totals 15 residues. DNA of the CDR3: TGCAGCGCACAAGTGGGCAGGGGTGGGACAGATACGCAGTATTTT. Translated: CSAQVGRGGTDTQYF.

This sequence joins TRBV6-5 and TRBJ2-7; 7 nucleotides agree with TRBD2. Trimming took 10 bases from V and 3 from J; bases not matched to a gene: 9. The germline gives CDR1 MNHEY, CDR2 SVGAGI. This CDR3 has 13 amino acids. The CDR3 spells CATAVSGGYEQYV. The CDR3 nucleotides read TGTGCCACAGCGGTGTCGGGGGGCTACGAGCAGTACGTC.

This clone was detected a few times. The rearrangement uses TRBV4-1 and TRBJ1-2, with TRBD1 as a possible D gene (5 bases). Trimming pared 4 bases from V and 4 bases from J, leaving 16 bases between. Per germline, CDR1 MGHRA and CDR2 YSYEKL. The CDR3 extends over 15 amino acids. This CDR3 is CASSPVRGGGYGYTF. CDR3 bases: TGCGCCAGCAGCCCCGTGCGGGGCGGCGGCTATGGCTACACCTTC.

The chain couples TRBV3-1 (or the pseudogene TRBV3-2) to TRBJ2-3, with a tentative D call TRBD2 (6 bases). The V gene lost 2 bases and the J gene lost 5 bases, with 14 bases spanning the gap. The CDR3 is 15 amino acids. Germline assignment: CDR1 LGHDT and CDR2 YNNKEL (reference sequence). The CDR3 sequence: CASSQSQLAKDTQYF. CDR3 sequence (DNA): TGTGCCAGCAGCCAATCTCAACTAGCAAAAGATACGCAGTATTTT.

The V and J genes are TRBV28 and TRBJ2-1, with D hard to call. CDR1 and CDR2 (germline): MDHEN, SYDVKM. The CDR3 contains 12 residues. V was trimmed by 5 bases and J by 2 bases, leaving 4 bases between them. The DNA of the CDR3 is TGTGCCAGCAGTCCGGCCTACAATGAGCAGTTCTTC. Amino acid sequence: CASSPAYNEQFF. Based on the CDR3 plus reference TRBV28 and TRBJ2-1, the full variable domain is DVKVTQSSRYLVKRTGEKVFLECVQDMDHENMFWYRQDPGLGLRLIYFSYDVKMKEKGDIPEGYSVSREKKERFSLILESASTNQTSMYLCASSPAYNEQFFGPGTRLTVL.

The chain uses TRBV7-9 and TRBJ1-4; the D gene is possibly TRBD1 (5 bases). The V gene's germline CDR1 is SEHNR and CDR2 FQNEAQ (reference sequence). CDR3 length equals 15 residues. Between the trimmed V and J ends, which lost 2 bases and 3 bases, there was a span of 10 bases. The CDR3 sequence is CASSLRQGPNEKLFF. The CDR3 nucleotides read TGTGCCAGCAGCTTAAGGCAGGGCCCTAATGAAAAACTGTTTTTT. Together with reference TRBV7-9 and TRBJ1-4, the CDR3 gives the full variable domain: DTGVSQNPRHKITKRGQNVTFRCDPISEHNRLYWYRQTLGQGPEFLTYFQNEAQLEKSRLLSDRFSAERPKGSFSTLEIQRTEQGDSAMYLCASSLRQGPNEKLFFGSGTQLSVL.

V usage is TRBV5-8 and J usage is TRBJ2-1, with D perhaps TRBD1 (6 bases). Trimming took off 5 bases at V and 1 base at J, with 13 bases between the two ends. The CDR3 loop spans 15 amino acids. The germline V gene has CDR1 SGHTS and CDR2 YDEGEE. DNA of the CDR3: TGTGCCAGCAGAGCCGGACAGACGTCCTACAATGAGCAGTTCTTC. Amino acid sequence: CASRAGQTSYNEQFF.

V usage is TRBV30 and J usage is TRBJ1-4, with 10 positions matching TRBD1. This CDR3 spans 13 amino acids. Losses at the gene ends were 2 bases for V and 12 bases for J; bases not matched to a gene: 6. Germline V CDR1 and CDR2: GTSNPN, SVGIG (reference sequence). The CDR3 spells CAWSPGTGEELFF. The CDR3 DNA sequence: TGTGCCTGGAGTCCCGGGACAGGGGAGGAACTGTTTTTT.

The V gene is TRBV9, the J gene TRBJ2-1, with 10 bases fitting TRBD2. With V trimmed by 3 bases and J by 2 bases, 5 bases remained unmatched. Germline loops: CDR1 SGDLS, CDR2 YYNGEE. CDR3 length equals 16 residues. The CDR3: CASSDQSGGAYNEQFF. The CDR3 DNA reads as TGTGCCAGCAGCGATCAGAGCGGGGGGGCCTACAATGAGCAGTTCTTC.

J is TRBJ1-1 and V is TRBV6-6; 10 bases line up with TRBD1. The CDR3 loop spans 15 amino acids. V was clipped by 6 bases and J by 5 bases; unmatched bases: 9. Germline V CDR1 and CDR2: MNHNY, SVGAGI (reference sequence). The CDR3 nucleotides are TGTGCCAGCAGCCCTAGTGGGGGACAGGGGACTGAAGCTTTCTTT. Protein product: CASSPSGGQGTEAFF.

This chain joins TRBV10-3 and TRBJ1-5, with D unclear. The V end was cut by 0 bases, the J end by 4 bases, with 4 bases between. The CDR3 consists of 13 residues. Germline V CDR1 and CDR2: ENHRY, SYGVKD. Here the CDR3 reads CAISESRNQPQHF. The CDR3 DNA sequence: TGTGCCATCAGTGAGTCGAGGAATCAGCCCCAGCATTTT.

The genes are TRBV12-2 and TRBJ1-6. TRBV12-2 is labeled a pseudogene. This CDR3 has 17 residues. In DNA form, the CDR3 reads TGTGCAAGTCGCCGTATGGGCGGGGGAAACTATAATTCACCCCTCCACTTT. Its protein product is CASRRMGGGNYNSPLHF.

The chain couples TRBV19 to TRBJ1-5, with D possibly being TRBD1 (5 bases). Germline V lookup: CDR1 LNHDA, CDR2 SQIVND (reference sequence). The CDR3 extends over 15 amino acids. The germline V and J ends were trimmed by 3 bases and 0 bases, with 9 bases remaining between them. The CDR3 sequence: CASSIGGVSNQPQHF. DNA of the CDR3: TGTGCCAGTAGTATTGGGGGGGTTAGCAATCAGCCCCAGCATTTT.

This clone was seen only a few times. This chain links TRBV7-2 with TRBJ2-1; 15 bases match TRBD2. The CDR3 consists of 17 residues. Germline-derived CDR1 and CDR2 are SGHTA and FQGNSA. Trimming cost V 3 bases and J 8 bases; bases outside gene matches: 8. In nucleotides, the CDR3 is TGTGCCAGCAGCTTTTGGACTAGCGGGGGGGCACTAGATGAGCAGTTCTTC. Residues: CASSFWTSGGALDEQFF.

This clone showed up many times. The V call is TRBV12-5, the J call TRBJ1-3; TRBD1 matches at 9 bases. The CDR3 consists of 15 residues. Losses at the gene ends were 7 bases for V and 4 bases for J; bases not matched to a gene: 8. From germline, CDR1 is LGHNT and CDR2 FRNRAP. The CDR3 sequence is CASALGTGRGNTIYF. CDR3 sequence (DNA): TGTGCTAGTGCCCTAGGGACAGGGAGAGGAAACACCATATATTTT.

The V gene is TRBV7-6, the J gene TRBJ1-3; D gene unclear. Trimming removed 5 bases from V and 0 bases from J, with 11 bases in between. The CDR3 covers 15 residues. Germline CDR1 is SGHVS and CDR2 is FNYEAQ. CDR3 DNA: TGTGCCAGCAGCCCCCCCGCGGGCTCTGGAAACACCATATATTTT. As protein: CASSPPAGSGNTIYF.

The V and J genes are TRBV19 and TRBJ2-5; 9 bases align to TRBD2. Germline CDR1 reads LNHDA; CDR2 reads SQIVND (reference sequence). The CDR3 is 15 residues long. V gave up 3 bases and J gave up 5 bases; unmatched junction bases: 7. CDR3 amino acids: CASSMAGGVSETQYF. In DNA, the CDR3 is TGTGCCAGTAGTATGGCGGGGGGGGTCTCGGAGACCCAGTACTTC.

This sequence joins TRBV7-8 and TRBJ2-5, with D perhaps TRBD2 (6 bases). Germline lookup yields CDR1 SGHVS and CDR2 FQNEAQ. Trimming shortened V by 7 bases and J by 5 bases, and 20 bases separated the two germline ends. CDR3 length equals 15 residues. The CDR3 loop reads CASTNLGRLRETQYF. CDR3 DNA: TGTGCCAGCACCAACTTGGGGAGGTTACGGGAGACCCAGTACTTC.